The T cell receptor beta chain described here comes from a study of neurological immune-mediated disorders. The V and J ends lost 3 bases and 4 bases respectively, with 10 bases between them. The CDR3 has 13 residues. Per the germline V gene, CDR1 is SGHRS and CDR2 is YFSETQ. Time point indicated: longitudinal time-point 3. This clonotype was counted many times. TCRdb independently ran MiXCR on the 5' RACE reads; one entry per CDR3 protein. This sample has around 49,000 distinct CDR3 sequences, with more than 9.5% found just once. This TCR derives from a male donor with HTLV-1-associated myelopathy (HAM/TSP). Sequencing was performed on PBMCs. V is TRBV5-1 and J is TRBJ1-1, with TRBD1 as a possible D gene (5 bases). For the CDR3, the DNA is TGCGCCAGCAGCTCAATGACAGCCACTGAAGCTTTCTTT. It encodes CASSSMTATEAFF.